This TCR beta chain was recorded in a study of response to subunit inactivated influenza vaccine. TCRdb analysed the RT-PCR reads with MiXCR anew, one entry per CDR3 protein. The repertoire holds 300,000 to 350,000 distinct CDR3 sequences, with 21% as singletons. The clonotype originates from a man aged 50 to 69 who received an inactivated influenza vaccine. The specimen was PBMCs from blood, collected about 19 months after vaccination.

The CDR3 protein is CASSDSLGGYTF. The CDR3 DNA reads TGTGCCAGCAGTGACTCATTGGGCGGCTACACCTTC. The rearrangement joins TRBV6-4 to TRBJ1-2, with D hard to call. The CDR3 covers 12 residues. V gave up 0 bases and J gave up 8 bases, with 7 bases separating them. Germline CDR1 is MRHNA and CDR2 is SNTAGT.